This TCR beta chain appears in the sequencing data of a study of cytotoxic CD8 clonotypes in ibrutinib-treated CLL. Study at large: Patients gave response samples after a median approximately 11 months of treatment, range 6 to 36. Samples showed on average roughly 260,000 productive templates and 80,000 to 100,000 productive rearrangements. Study-wide findings and caveats: On treatment, the uncommon public clonotypes contracted or remained stable. Rising at ibrutinib response, clonality subsequently fell back toward baseline at progression.

Remarks on this clone: What it binds is unknown.

Germline CDR1 is SNHLY and CDR2 is FYNNEI. The CDR3 spans 14 residues. J was trimmed by 2 bases and V by 6 bases; bases with no gene match: 7. Generated by immunoSEQ multiplex PCR, the TCRdb table keeps only in-frame clones and is missing some. This table holds roughly 170,000 clones, about 84% found once. The chain combines TRBV2 with TRBJ2-7; 7 nucleotides agree with TRBD1. The sequenced sample was PBMCs, obtained after 24 months of ibrutinib treatment. The sequence derives from a human donor with chronic lymphocytic leukemia. The DNA for the CDR3 is TGTGCCAGCAGGGGGACAGCTGACACCTACGAGCAGTACTTC. Encoded protein: CASRGTADTYEQYF.